This is a list of T cell receptor beta chains from one sample in a study of siplizumab effects on memory and regulatory T cells. Libraries were prepared by immunoSEQ multiplex PCR; TCRdb keeps only in-frame clonotypes and omits some of them. The table has roughly 100,000 clones, about 92% seen once. Sequencing used CD4+ T cells sorted from blood. These receptors all come from a human donor in good health. Both conserved end residues are trimmed from each CDR3. Each record gives: D gene, V gene, CDR3 protein. The D gene is left open where the match is weak.

TRBD2,TRBV11-3,ASSLVGRGEQY
TRBD2,TRBV11-2,ASTQFGGALRTDTQY
TRBD2,TRBV7-6,ASSLWSGGASYNEQF
NA,TRBV9,ASTETGTQTEAF
NA,TRBV10-2,ASSERGEQF
NA,TRBV2,ASTRQSRGNTEAF
NA,TRBV7-2,ASSLSGGWYNEQF
TRBD1,TRBV2,ASSTGTGRAYGYT
NA,TRBV11-2,ASSLAGLGPEAF
NA,TRBV5-1,ASRANPLETQY
TRBD2,TRBV6-1,ASSEGGGTDTQY
NA,TRBV2,ASRKQATNEKLF
TRBD2,TRBV11-3,ASSGTKYEQF
NA,TRBV6-1,ASSESGTRAGEQY
NA,TRBV5-6,ASSPLGERTNPNYGYT
NA,TRBV5-6,ASSLVAAGNYGYT
NA,TRBV18,ASSKSRSYEQY
TRBD1,TRBV2,ASSESGGAGYNEQF
NA,TRBV19,ASSARGQGGSNQPQH
NA,TRBV10-3,ATSLGEGGNTIY
TRBD1,TRBV4-3,ASSQEFTGGIGSPLH
TRBD1,TRBV5-1,ASSPRTGTDTQY
NA,TRBV11-2,ASSLSTPSGANVLT
TRBD2,TRBV6-5,ASRLAGVSGELF
NA,TRBV23-1,ASRTGHLAKNIQY
TRBD2,TRBV11-3,ASSPREGEGGYEQY
NA,TRBV19,ASSIGDQPQH
NA,TRBV14,ASAPGSYEQY
TRBD1,TRBV19,ASSYDGTGNYEQY